This entry lists 14 T cell receptor beta chains sequenced from one sample in a study of blood T cell repertoires in COVID-19. This table comes from immunoSEQ multiplex PCR, and its TCRdb copy is limited to in-frame clones, with some not included. Of over 45,000 clones in the sample, about 73% are singletons; the top ten hold about 17%. Sequenced material: peripheral blood. These receptors all stem from a woman aged 50 to 60 with active or convalescent COVID-19.

The chain joins TRBV6-1 to TRBJ2-5; tentative D call: TRBD1 (6 bases). With 3 bases removed from V and 7 bases from J, the gap between germline ends came to 15 bases. The CDR3 extends over 14 amino acids. Per germline, CDR1 MNHNS and CDR2 SASEGT. CDR3 DNA: TGTGCCAGCAGTGAGGAAAGGGGGTTTGGGACCCAGTACTTC. The encoded protein is CASSEERGFGTQYF.

The chain recombines TRBV13 with TRBJ2-7, with 7 bases that match TRBD2. The CDR3 is 17 amino acids. Germline V gives CDR1 PRHDT, CDR2 FYEKMQ (reference sequence). Trimming at V came to 2 bases and at J to 5 bases, leaving 15 bases not matched to a gene. The CDR3 DNA sequence: TGTGCCAGCAGCTTACAAAGCGGGAAAGGTCCCCTTCACGAGCAGTACTTC. It codes for CASSLQSGKGPLHEQYF.

The chain couples TRBV19 to TRBJ1-6; TRBD1 might be the D (5 bases). The CDR3 is 15 residues long. CDR1 and CDR2 (germline): LNHDA, SQIVND (reference sequence). Trimming cost V 7 bases and J 7 bases, with 17 bases left between them. This chain's CDR3 is CASTKSGGENSPLHF. The CDR3 nucleotides read TGTGCCAGTACCAAAAGTGGGGGGGAGAATTCACCCCTCCACTTT. The full variable domain, with the rest looked up from reference TRBV19 and TRBJ1-6, is DGGITQSPKYLFRKEGQNVTLSCEQNLNHDAMYWYRQDPGQGLRLIYYSQIVNDFQKGDIAEGYSVSREKKESFPLTVTSAQKNPTAFYLCASTKSGGENSPLHFGNGTRLTVT.

This rearrangement joins TRBV6-5 to TRBJ2-1, with 8 nucleotides matching TRBD1. Trimming cost V 7 bases and J 9 bases; bases outside gene matches: 5. Germline assignment: CDR1 MNHEY and CDR2 SVGAGI. The CDR3 has 12 residues. The CDR3: CASNYRGIEQFF. The CDR3 DNA reads as TGTGCCAGCAACTACAGGGGGATTGAGCAGTTCTTC.

The chain uses TRBV3-1 (or the pseudogene TRBV3-2) and TRBJ2-7; 8 bases align to TRBD2. Per the germline V gene, CDR1 is LGHDT and CDR2 is YNNKEL (reference sequence). The CDR3 consists of 15 residues. Trimming cost V 3 bases and J 4 bases; bases outside gene matches: 8. CDR3 nucleotide sequence: TGTGCCAGCAGCCACGGGAGGGTCGGGACTTACGAGCAGTACTTC. Encoded protein: CASSHGRVGTYEQYF.

V and J are TRBV14 and TRBJ2-7, with 7 positions matching TRBD2. Germline assignment: CDR1 SGHDN and CDR2 FVKESK. V gave up 5 bases and J gave up 3 bases; unmatched junction bases: 10. This CDR3 is 15 amino acids long. CDR3 sequence: CASSEGLLRGYEQYF. The CDR3 region has the DNA TGTGCCAGCAGCGAGGGACTACTTCGCGGCTACGAGCAGTACTTC.

The gene calls are TRBV10-1 and TRBJ2-7, with 9 bases matching TRBD1. CDR3 length: 15 amino acids. Germline V lookup: CDR1 WNHNN, CDR2 SYGVQD (reference sequence). The ends lost 3 bases at V and 5 bases at J; junction bases unmatched: 8. DNA of the CDR3: TGCGCCAGCAGTGATATCCCGGGACAGGGTCACGAGCAGTACTTC. This encodes CASSDIPGQGHEQYF.

The chain employs TRBV28 and TRBJ2-3, with a tentative D call TRBD2 (6 bases). From germline, CDR1 is MDHEN and CDR2 SYDVKM. This CDR3 is built from 15 residues. V gave up 5 bases and J gave up 0 bases, with 12 bases separating them. The CDR3 DNA reads TGTGCCAGCAGTCGCCCAGGGAGGAGCACAGATACGCAGTATTTT. Translation gives CASSRPGRSTDTQYF.

The rearrangement links TRBV11-2 to TRBJ1-3, with 7 bases identical to TRBD1. V shed 2 bases and J 2 bases; nucleotides not matched to a gene: 3. The CDR3 spans 15 residues. CDR1 is SGHAT, CDR2 FQNNGV, per germline. CDR3: CASSLQGVAGNTIYF. Written as DNA, the CDR3 is TGTGCCAGCAGCTTACAGGGGGTTGCTGGAAACACCATATATTTT.

V and J are TRBV5-7 and TRBJ2-5, with D perhaps TRBD1 (5 bases). TRBV5-7 is given ORF status, its function remaining uncertain. The CDR3 has 10 residues. Trimming left V 7 bases short and J 5 bases short, with 6 bases between. The CDR3 protein is CASPGETQYF. In nucleotides, the CDR3 is TGTGCCAGCCCAGGGGAGACCCAGTACTTC.

V and J are TRBV7-9 and TRBJ2-5, with 7 bases fitting TRBD2. The CDR3 length is 14 residues. The V gene's germline CDR1 is SEHNR and CDR2 FQNEAQ (reference sequence). J lost 5 bases, V lost 1 base, and 4 bases had no gene match. The CDR3 region has the DNA TGTGCCAGCAGCTTAGTTGGCGGGAGTGAGACCCAGTACTTC. It translates to CASSLVGGSETQYF.

By share of the sample, this clone is medium-sized. The chain has TRBV4-1 and TRBJ2-1; 8 bases map to TRBD2. Trimming at V came to 0 bases and at J to 5 bases, leaving 12 bases not matched to a gene. The V gene's germline CDR1 is MGHRA and CDR2 YSYEKL. CDR3 length: 18 amino acids. CDR3 amino acids: CASSQEWGPGGPNNEQFF. CDR3 bases: TGCGCCAGCAGCCAAGAATGGGGACCGGGAGGGCCGAACAATGAGCAGTTCTTC.

V usage is TRBV28 and J usage is TRBJ2-1; D is perhaps TRBD2 (6 bases). The germline V gene encodes CDR1 MDHEN and CDR2 SYDVKM. The length of the CDR3 is 16 residues. Trimming shortened V by 5 bases and J by 6 bases, and 20 bases separated the two germline ends. Here the CDR3 reads CASSGLGGIEGNEQFF. DNA for the CDR3: TGTGCCAGCAGTGGCCTCGGCGGGATAGAAGGCAATGAGCAGTTCTTC.

The table lists this clone with a few counts. J is TRBJ1-5 and V is TRBV24-1; perhaps TRBD1 as D (6 bases). The CDR3 loop spans 16 amino acids. The germline gives CDR1 KGHDR, CDR2 SFDVKD. V lost 0 bases to trimming and J lost 9 bases, with 17 bases between them. In nucleotides, the CDR3 is TGTGCCACCAGTGATTTGCAAAGAGACAGGCTGCGGCCCCAGCATTTT. Its translation: CATSDLQRDRLRPQHF.